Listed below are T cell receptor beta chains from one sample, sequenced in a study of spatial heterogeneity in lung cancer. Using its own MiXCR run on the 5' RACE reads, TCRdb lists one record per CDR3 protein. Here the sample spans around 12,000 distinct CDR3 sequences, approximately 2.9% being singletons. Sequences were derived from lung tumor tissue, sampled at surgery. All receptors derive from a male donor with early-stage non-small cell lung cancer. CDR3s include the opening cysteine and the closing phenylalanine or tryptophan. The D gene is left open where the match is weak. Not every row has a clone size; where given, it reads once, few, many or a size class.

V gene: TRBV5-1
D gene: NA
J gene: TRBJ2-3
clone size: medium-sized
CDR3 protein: CASSAGTAAFSDTQYF
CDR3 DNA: TGCGCCAGCAGCGCAGGGACCGCCGCCTTTTCAGATACGCAGTATTTT

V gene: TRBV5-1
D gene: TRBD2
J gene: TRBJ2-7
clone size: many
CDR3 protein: CASSLGGGNAESSYEQYF
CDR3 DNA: TGCGCCAGCAGCTTGGGGGGGGGTAACGCAGAGAGCTCCTACGAGCAGTACTTC

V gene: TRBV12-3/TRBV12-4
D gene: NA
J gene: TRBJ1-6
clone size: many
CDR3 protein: CASSLAPSPLHF
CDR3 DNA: TGTGCCAGCAGTTTAGCACCTTCACCCCTCCACTTT

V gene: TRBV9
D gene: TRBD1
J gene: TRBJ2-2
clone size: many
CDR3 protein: CASSRRQGANTGELFF
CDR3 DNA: TGTGCCAGCAGCCGACGACAGGGGGCGAACACCGGGGAGCTGTTTTTT

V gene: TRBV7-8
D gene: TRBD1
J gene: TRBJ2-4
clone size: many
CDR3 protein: CASSLSRDSVSAKNIQYF
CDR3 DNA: TGTGCCAGCAGCTTATCCCGGGACAGCGTGTCAGCCAAAAACATTCAGTACTTC

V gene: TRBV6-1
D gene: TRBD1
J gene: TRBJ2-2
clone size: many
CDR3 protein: CASSETGRGPTGELFF
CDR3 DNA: TGTGCCAGCAGTGAAACGGGCAGGGGGCCCACCGGGGAGCTGTTTTTT

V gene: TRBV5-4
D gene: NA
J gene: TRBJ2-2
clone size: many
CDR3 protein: CASSLDWTSTGELFF
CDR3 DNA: TGTGCCAGCAGCTTGGACTGGACGTCCACCGGGGAGCTGTTTTTT

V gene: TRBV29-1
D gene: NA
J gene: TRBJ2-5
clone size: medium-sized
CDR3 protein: CSVEGHLQETQYF
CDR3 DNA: TGCAGCGTTGAGGGGCACCTCCAAGAGACCCAGTACTTC

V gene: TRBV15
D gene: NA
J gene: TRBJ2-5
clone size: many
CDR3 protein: CATSDGGLQETQYF
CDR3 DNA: TGTGCCACCTCAGACGGGGGGCTTCAAGAGACCCAGTACTTC

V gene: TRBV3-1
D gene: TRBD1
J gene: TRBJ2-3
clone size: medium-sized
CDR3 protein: CASSQGYRTGRTDTQYF
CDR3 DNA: TGTGCCAGCAGCCAAGGTTATAGGACAGGGCGCACAGATACGCAGTATTTT

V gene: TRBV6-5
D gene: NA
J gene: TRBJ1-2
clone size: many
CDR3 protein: CASSSGSGYTF
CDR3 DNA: TGTGCCAGCAGTTCAGGGAGCGGCTACACCTTC

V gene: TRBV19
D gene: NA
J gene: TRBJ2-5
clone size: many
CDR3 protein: CASSPRGETQYF
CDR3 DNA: TGTGCCAGTAGTCCCCGAGGGGAGACCCAGTACTTC

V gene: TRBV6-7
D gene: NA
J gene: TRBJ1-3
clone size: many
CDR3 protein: CASSYSSTGRSSGNTIYF
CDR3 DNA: TGTGCCAGCAGTTACTCGAGTACTGGGAGATCCTCTGGAAACACCATATATTTT

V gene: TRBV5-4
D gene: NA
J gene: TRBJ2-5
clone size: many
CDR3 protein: CASSGVGDAQYF
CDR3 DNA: TGTGCCAGCAGCGGGGTCGGGGACGCCCAGTACTTC

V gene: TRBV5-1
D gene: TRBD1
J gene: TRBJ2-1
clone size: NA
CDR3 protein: CASSFGQGGHNEQFF
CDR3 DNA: TGCGCCAGCAGCTTCGGACAGGGCGGGCACAATGAGCAGTTCTTC

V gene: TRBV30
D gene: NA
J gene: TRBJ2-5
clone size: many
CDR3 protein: CAWIPHSSSGQETQYF
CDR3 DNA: TGTGCCTGGATCCCCCACTCCTCGAGTGGCCAAGAGACCCAGTACTTC

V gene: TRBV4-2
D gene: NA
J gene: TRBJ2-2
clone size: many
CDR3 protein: CASSQDGPANTGELFF
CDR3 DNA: TGTGCCAGCAGCCAAGATGGTCCGGCGAACACCGGGGAGCTGTTTTTT

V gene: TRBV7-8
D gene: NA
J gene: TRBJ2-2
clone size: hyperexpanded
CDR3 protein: CASSLGGANTGELFF
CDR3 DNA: TGTGCCAGCAGCTTAGGGGGGGCGAACACCGGGGAGCTGTTTTTT

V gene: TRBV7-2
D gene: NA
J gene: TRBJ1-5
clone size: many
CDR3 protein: CASSWTTMGASNQPQHF
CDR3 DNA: TGTGCCAGCAGCTGGACAACAATGGGCGCGAGCAATCAGCCCCAGCATTTT

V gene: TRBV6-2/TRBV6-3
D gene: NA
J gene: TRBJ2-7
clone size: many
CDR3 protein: CASSRTGNTYEQYF
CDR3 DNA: TGTGCCAGCAGTCGAACAGGGAACACCTACGAGCAGTACTTC

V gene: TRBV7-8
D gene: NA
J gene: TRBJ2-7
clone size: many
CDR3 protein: CASSRTRTATSYEQYF
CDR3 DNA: TGTGCCAGCAGCCGCACCCGGACTGCTACCTCCTACGAGCAGTACTTC

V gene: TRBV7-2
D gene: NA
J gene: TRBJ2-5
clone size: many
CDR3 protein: CASSLKETQYF
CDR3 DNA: TGTGCCAGCAGCTTAAAAGAGACCCAGTACTTC

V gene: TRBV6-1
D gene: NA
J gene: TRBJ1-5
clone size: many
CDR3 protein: CASSEAMGGQKRYNQPQHF
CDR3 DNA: TGTGCCAGCAGTGAAGCGATGGGCGGACAGAAGCGATACAATCAGCCCCAGCATTTT

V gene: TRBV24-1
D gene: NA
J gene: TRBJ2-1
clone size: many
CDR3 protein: CATKGTYNEQFF
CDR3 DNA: TGTGCCACCAAAGGGACCTACAATGAGCAGTTCTTC

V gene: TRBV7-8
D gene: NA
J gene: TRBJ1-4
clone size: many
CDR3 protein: CASSLTATNEKLFF
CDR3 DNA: TGTGCCAGCAGCTTGACCGCAACTAATGAAAAACTGTTTTTT

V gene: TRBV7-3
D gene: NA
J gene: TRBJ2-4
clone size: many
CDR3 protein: CASSLSGLAKNIQYF
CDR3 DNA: TGTGCCAGCAGCTTAAGCGGGCTTGCCAAAAACATTCAGTACTTC

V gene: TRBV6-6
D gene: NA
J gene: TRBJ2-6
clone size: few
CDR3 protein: CASSSRVGANVLTF
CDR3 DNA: TGTGCCAGCAGTTCACGGGTTGGGGCCAACGTCCTGACTTTC

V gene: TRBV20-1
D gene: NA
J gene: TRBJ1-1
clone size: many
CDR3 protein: CSARDRKGVQTEAFF
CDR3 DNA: TGCAGTGCTAGAGATCGCAAGGGGGTGCAGACTGAAGCTTTCTTT

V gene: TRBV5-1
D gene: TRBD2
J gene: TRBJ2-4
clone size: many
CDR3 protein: CASSPMATAGVAKNIQYF
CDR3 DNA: TGCGCCAGCAGCCCGATGGCGACAGCGGGGGTAGCCAAAAACATTCAGTACTTC

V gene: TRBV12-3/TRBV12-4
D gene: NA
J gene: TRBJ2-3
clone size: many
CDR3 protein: CASRPPFTDTQYF
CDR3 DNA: TGTGCCAGCAGGCCGCCCTTCACAGATACGCAGTATTTT

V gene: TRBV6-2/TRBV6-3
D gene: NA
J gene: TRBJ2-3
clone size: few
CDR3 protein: CASSRAATADTQYF
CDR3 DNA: TGTGCCAGCAGTAGAGCAGCAACCGCAGATACGCAGTATTTT

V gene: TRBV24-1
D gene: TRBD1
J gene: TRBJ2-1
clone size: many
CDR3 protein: CATAGQGAVEQFF
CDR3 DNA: TGTGCCACCGCCGGACAGGGGGCTGTTGAGCAGTTCTTC

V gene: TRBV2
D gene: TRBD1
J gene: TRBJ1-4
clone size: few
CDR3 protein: CASSEVAGQGNEKLFF
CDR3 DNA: TGTGCCAGCAGTGAAGTAGCGGGACAGGGGAACGAAAAACTGTTTTTT

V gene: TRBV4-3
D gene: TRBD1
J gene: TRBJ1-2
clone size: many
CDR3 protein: CASSQDRGGFGYTF
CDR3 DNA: TGCGCCAGCAGCCAAGACAGGGGGGGTTTTGGCTACACCTTC

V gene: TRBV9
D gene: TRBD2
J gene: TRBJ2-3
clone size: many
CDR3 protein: CASSFGGGLSTDTQYF
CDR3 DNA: TGTGCCAGCAGCTTCGGGGGGGGACTTAGCACAGATACGCAGTATTTT

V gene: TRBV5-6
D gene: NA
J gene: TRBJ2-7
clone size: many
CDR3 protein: CASSGTVYEQYF
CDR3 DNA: TGTGCCAGCAGCGGTACAGTATACGAGCAGTACTTC

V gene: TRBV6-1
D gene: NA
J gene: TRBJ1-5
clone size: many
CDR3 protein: CASSDRGQRNQPQHF
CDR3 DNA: TGTGCCAGCAGTGACCGGGGGCAACGCAATCAGCCCCAGCATTTT